These 15 T cell receptor beta chains share one sample of origin, sequenced in a study of CXCR3-negative and CXCR3-positive naive CD8 T cells (dated by TCRdb to between 2019 and 2020). The run used a NextSeq 550. The Human TCR Profiling Kit (MiLaboratory) was used to prepare UMI-labeled 5' RACE TRB cDNA libraries. Reprocessed by TCRdb, the reads give a single entry per CDR3 protein sequence, without DNA. The table for this sample lists roughly 110,000 distinct CDR3 sequences. Around 0.36% of the sample is taken by the ten largest. No antigen has been assigned to these receptors. Beyond this particular receptor, the publication reports: Compared with CXCR3-negative naive cells, CXCR3-positive naive cells had TRB CDR3s with higher hydrophobicity (lower Kidera factor 4), lower energy, and higher strength and volume indices.

What was sequenced was naive CXCR3+ CD8+ T cells from blood. The label giving this sample's cell subset or site can be read as: CD45RO-CCR7+CD27+CD95- naive CD8+ T cells expressing CXCR3 (TNR3+). The receptors were sampled from a human donor in good health. Some clones in this sample may be carry-over from other donors' samples.

V usage is TRBV11-2 and J usage is TRBJ2-7; TCRdb picks TRBD2, but there is no DNA to check that call. CDR3 size: 13 residues. The germline V gene encodes CDR1 SGHAT and CDR2 FQNNGV. The CDR3 sequence: CASSFGEGWEQYF. Variable domain in full (rest from reference TRBV11-2 and TRBJ2-7): EAGVAQSPRYKIIEKRQSVAFWCNPISGHATLYWYQQILGQGPKLLIQFQNNGVVDDSQLPKDRFSAERLKGVDSTLKIQPAKLEDSAVYLCASSFGEGWEQYFGPGTRLTVT.

The CDR3: CASSSTGGKYTGELFF. J is TRBJ2-2 and V is TRBV7-9; TCRdb lists TRBD1, though no DNA is available to test this call. CDR1 is SEHNR, CDR2 FQNEAQ, per germline (reference sequence). The CDR3 length is 16 residues.

J is TRBJ2-7 and V is TRBV5-6; lacking DNA, the TRBD1 call made by TCRdb goes unchecked. CDR1 SGHDT and CDR2 YYEEEE come from the germline V gene. The CDR3 runs to 13 residues. Here the CDR3 reads CASTPFGGYEQYF.

V and J are TRBV6-6 and TRBJ2-3; TCRdb picks TRBD1, but there is no DNA to check that call. CDR1 and CDR2 from the germline V gene are MNHNY and SVGAGI (reference sequence). This CDR3 contains 15 residues. The CDR3 sequence is CASRPDRGFTDTQYF.

The rearrangement uses TRBV9 and TRBJ2-1; with no DNA, the TCRdb D assignment of TRBD2 cannot be verified. The CDR3 is made up of 15 amino acids. Per germline, CDR1 SGDLS and CDR2 YYNGEE. The CDR3 sequence: CASSDYSEANNEQFF.

The genes are TRBV13 and TRBJ2-7; as DNA is missing, the TRBD2 call by TCRdb cannot be tested. The germline V gene encodes CDR1 PRHDT and CDR2 FYEKMQ (reference sequence). This CDR3 contains 13 residues. The CDR3: CASSAPTSYEQYF.

The chain links TRBV5-1 to TRBJ1-1; TCRdb reports TRBD1, a call that lacks DNA to check it against. This CDR3 comprises 14 residues. Germline CDR1 reads SGHRS; CDR2 reads YFSETQ. The CDR3 sequence is CASSLAQGNTEAFF.

The chain uses TRBV5-5 and TRBJ1-5; TCRdb's D gene call, TRBD1, goes unchecked for lack of DNA. There are 13 residues in the CDR3. CDR1 and CDR2 (germline): SGHKS, YYEKEE (reference sequence). The CDR3 loop reads CASSLDRGQPQHF.

This chain uses TRBV5-6 with TRBJ2-7. The germline V gene has CDR1 SGHDT and CDR2 YYEEEE. The CDR3 runs to 11 residues. The CDR3 loop reads CASSSSSEQYF.

The CDR3 reads CASSLEESAPPLHF. The chain has TRBV12-3 or TRBV12-4 and TRBJ1-6. The CDR3 spans 14 residues.

V and J are TRBV9 and TRBJ1-1; there is no DNA to check the TCRdb D call of TRBD1. Germline CDR1 reads SGDLS; CDR2 reads YYNGEE. The length of the CDR3 is 16 residues. The CDR3 sequence: CASSAFSGTVNTEAFF.

The chain recombines TRBV6-5 with TRBJ2-7; TCRdb gives TRBD2 as the D gene, but with no DNA this cannot be confirmed. CDR3 length: 16 residues. Germline lookup yields CDR1 MNHEY and CDR2 SVGAGI. CDR3: CASSYLRGGYSYEQYF.

The V and J genes are TRBV20-1 and TRBJ2-3; TCRdb's D call, TRBD1, is unchecked because there is no DNA. In germline, CDR1 is DFQATT, CDR2 SNEGSKA (reference sequence). The CDR3 is 16 amino acids. CDR3 loop: CSARATGGGESDTQYF.

The rearrangement uses TRBV10-3 and TRBJ2-7. This CDR3 spans 13 amino acids. CDR1 and CDR2 (germline): ENHRY, SYGVKD. The CDR3 region is CAMRDRSSYEQYF.

The genes are TRBV6-2 or TRBV6-3 and TRBJ2-1; TCRdb picks TRBD2, but there is no DNA to check that call. Germline V gene sequence: CDR1 MNHEY, CDR2 SVGEGT. This CDR3 spans 17 amino acids. CDR3: CASSARLGTSGSNEQFF.